This TCR beta chain was observed in a study of cytomegalovirus exposure and HLA in healthy donors listed by TCRdb under 2017. Regarding the study in general: An earlier analysis of under 600 of the donors reported roughly 270 Gb of sequence data and roughly 110 million unique TCR beta sequences from 150 million to 200 million T cells. An early release covering roughly 580 HLA-typed donors comprised approximately 290 gigabases of sequencing data and around 80 million unique TCR sequences. Of the 350 to 400 genotyped donors, 65% to 90% fell in the genetic ancestry cluster associated with self-reported Caucasian donors. The study aimed to test whether cataloging public T cell receptors could reveal signatures of past pathogen exposure. The study used immunosequencing to profile the T cell repertoires of 600 to 850 subjects and linked those repertoires to cytomegalovirus serostatus. Along with the approximately 700-subject first cohort, a separate validation cohort of over a hundred different subjects was used. High-throughput TCR immunosequencing, statistical association of individual TCRs with disease status, and machine learning were combined to predict cytomegalovirus infection status. A later analysis re-analyzed previously published TCR beta repertoires from several hundred donors and added high-resolution HLA genotyping to study TCR occurrence patterns. In the later analysis, no new phenotypic data were used to find candidate immune exposures; instead, reliance was placed on TCR beta sequences and their occurrence across donors. In an earlier analysis of 587 of the donors, high-throughput TCR beta sequencing was used to judge whether each TCR beta V gene segment behaved as functional or pseudogenic. Alongside the repertoire data, information on donor age, sex, ethnicity and CMV serostatus was compiled. A later genetic analysis used genome-wide SNP genotypes for 398 of the 666 donors, treating that subset as a discovery cohort. All discovery cohort repertoires had been generated using a single sequencing platform. HLA typing covered class I and class II loci at four-digit resolution. Typing coverage varied by locus: roughly 620-640 donors for A, B, C, DRB1 and DQB1; approximately 500 for DQA1; approximately 570 for DPA1; roughly 470 for DPB1. Roughly 5 DR-DQ haplotypes were handled as single units for association and clustering, since linkage in the cohort was strong. Across about 370 genotyped donors of the cohort, an average of roughly 230,000 unique TCR beta nucleotide sequences per donor were sequenced, and approximately 17% of those sequences were non-productive.

Looking up the germline V gene yields CDR1 SGHVS and CDR2 FNYEAQ. V sheds 5 bases and J sheds 2 bases, leaving 10 bases between their ends. The CDR3, cysteine through phenylalanine, is 14 amino acids long. The sequence is cut down to CDR3 DNA, 42 bases in frame from base 1. The library was produced with the immunoSEQ multiplex PCR assay. For the multiplex PCR, a mixture combining 60 forward primers for TCR Vbeta segments and 13 reverse primers for TCR Jbeta segments was used. The CDR3 region of rearranged TCR beta genes was amplified from genomic DNA by a multiplex PCR assay. On the Illumina HiSeq System, the amplified TCR beta libraries were sequenced as 87-base-pair reads. For the original study's pipeline: A later analysis counted tens of millions of unique TCR beta chains across the 690 or so repertoires, and around 9.9 million of these chains were shared by at least two donors. To remove PCR and sequencing errors, raw reads were error-corrected and collapsed into unique sequences using a nearest-neighbor algorithm that merged closely related sequences. Alignment of CDR3 sequences to IMGT reference sequences was used to assign V, D and J gene segments. For a sequence to be retained, a match of at least six nucleotides to both a V gene segment and a J gene segment was required. A rearrangement was called productive if the CDR3 had no stop codons and remained in frame with V and J, and every other rearrangement was called non-productive. CDR3 was defined according to IMGT convention as the region running from the second conserved V-encoded cysteine to the conserved J-encoded phenylalanine. Sequences without an unambiguous match to a single V gene segment were excluded from the earlier analysis of 450 to 750 of the donors. An earlier analysis of almost 600 of the donors classified V segments as functional when productive rearrangements were above 56.7% and as segregating when the standard deviation between donors was above 5%. A statistical classification framework was built for diagnosing cytomegalovirus status from the catalog of TCR beta chain sequences. V and J gene assignment, in a later analysis, came from comparing TCR nucleotide sequences with IMGT/GENE-DB human TR gene sequences. A later analysis assigned CDR3 sequences and most-parsimonious VDJ recombination scenarios with the TCRdist pipeline. In a later analysis, each TCR beta chain was defined by its CDR3 amino acid sequence together with its V-gene family, and reads without a unique V-gene family were excluded. As a way to deal with suspected cross-contamination and a sequencing artifact, a later analysis dropped under 600 nucleotide sequences that were highly shared and had low generation probability. For each public chain, a later analysis derived a clonal expansion index from normalized ranks of inferred template counts within each repertoire. In a later analysis, generation probabilities were computed using a VDJ recombination model fitted to out-of-frame rearrangements, and the results were checked against IGoR. In a later analysis, TCR-TCR, TCR-HLA and TCR-CMV co-occurrence was scored with hypergeometric tests, and a repertoire-size bias correction was applied to TCR pairs. In a later analysis, false discovery rates were estimated by permuting HLA or CMV assignments 20 times. In a later analysis, co-occurring TCRs were grouped with DBSCAN, and TCRdist sequence similarity was added when clustering was performed within HLA-allele-positive subsets. For co-occurrence clustering, repertoires with fewer than 30,000 or more than 120,000 public chains were excluded, along with five or six repertoires with anomalous nucleotide sharing. In its TCRdb copy, this immuneACCESS table keeps in-frame sequences only and misses some clones. Where compared with another copy, unresolved V genes explain less than half of these, and the others have no known cause. The V and J calls and clone size are taken from that table; D and trimming were inferred from the DNA. For this sample the table gives 75,000 or so clones, of which 60% to 75% were detected only once. The ten largest make up less than 25% of the sample.

The cohort comprised several hundred healthy bone marrow donors. Cohort members were all nominally healthy when sampled, although unrecorded immune exposures were likely present. The donor was CMV seropositive and was included in the group of 250 to 350 seropositive cohort members. Every donor gave a peripheral blood sample, and the peripheral blood mononuclear cells from that sample were used for TCR beta sequencing. The Qiagen DNeasy Blood Extraction Kit was used to extract genomic DNA from the blood cell samples. The sample holds a few counts of this clone. Its specific antigen is unknown. No base-level quality is on record; no much larger clone is a single base apart. Study-wide conclusions, independent of this receptor: A later analysis found that most CMV-associated TCR beta chains appeared HLA-restricted, with HLA associations seemingly driven largely by CMV exposure. Presence/absence analyses assumed roughly uniform sequencing depth across donors, an assumption that may not hold. In a later genetic analysis, a missense DCLRE1C variant was associated with V-gene and J-gene trimming of TCR beta chains, and the association was replicated in an independent cohort. The classifier was reported to diagnose cytomegalovirus status with high specificity and sensitivity in both the original and validation cohorts. Because HLA typing was missing for some donors at each locus, association tests included only the typed subset. The authors suggested that the approach could potentially be extended to other disease states and immunological phenotypes. When HLA alleles, especially DR and DQ, strongly co-occurred, TCR associations were difficult to assign to individual alleles. According to a later analysis, parvovirus B19, influenza, CMV and Epstein-Barr virus appeared linked to several top co-occurrence clusters. Correlated functional status among segregating V segments might be attributable to linkage disequilibrium, but an unknown experimental factor could not be ruled out. Because counts were too low, 15 to 20 rarely observed V segments, including chromosome 9 orphons, were excluded from the earlier analysis of 587 of the donors. In vitro tests confirmed that three of the cytomegalovirus-associated TCR beta chains recognize cytomegalovirus antigens. The sequencing pipeline was judged likely to have produced a cluster of highly shared sequence variants as a technical artifact. According to a later genetic analysis, donors in an Asian-associated ancestry cluster had fewer N-insertions in productive TCRs than the roughly 700-donor mean. A total of 164 TCR beta chains were listed by the study as associated with cytomegalovirus. The only immune exposure information available for the cohort was CMV serostatus. Only TCR beta chains were sequenced in this cohort, and the absence of alpha or paired-chain data limited detectable features. Most TCR sequences were observed very rarely across donors, whereas some public TCRs were present in many individuals. In a later analysis, HLA-associated TCR beta chains were found to be more clonally expanded and to have lower generation probabilities than equally common non-associated chains. In an earlier analysis of more than 450 of the donors, most TCR beta V segments were observed in productive rearrangements about 90% or about 30% of the time, broadly matching IMGT annotations. Specific HLA alleles were associated with 15,000 to 20,000 TCR beta sequences at a false discovery rate of 0.05 in a later analysis. A later analysis found that TCR association rates varied across HLA loci, with DRB1 alleles showing the most associated TCRs and HLA-C alleles the fewest. Because the 87-base-pair reads could not distinguish some IMGT-functional V segments, including TRBV6-2 and TRBV6-3, those segments were excluded. A further reported finding was that TCR beta sequences accurately predicted the HLA-A and HLA-B alleles for most subjects in the first cohort.

The sample taken for sequencing was PBMCs. This receptor was obtained from a man in his forties or fifties in good health and CMV-seropositive. The rearrangement joined TRBV7-6 to TRBJ2-1, with no confident D gene call. The DNA sequence reads TGTGCCAGCAGCCCCGAAGAGACCTACAATGAGCAGTTCTTC. Its protein is CASSPEETYNEQFF. Supplemented by the reference TRBV7-6 and TRBJ2-1 proteins around the CDR3, the complete variable domain is GAGVSQSPRYKVTKRGQDVALRCDPISGHVSLYWYRQALGQGPEFLTYFNYEAQQDKSGLPNDRFSAERPEGSISTLTIQRTEQRDSAMYRCASSPEETYNEQFFGPGTRLTVL.